The entry that follows covers one T cell receptor (beta chain) sequence. No antigen is known for it. This specimen comes from a study of identifying expanded T cells in peripheral blood. Points from the study as a whole: Clone count variance between roughly 2-week samples rose with total template count.

Clones were sequenced by immunoSEQ multiplex PCR, and TCRdb holds only the in-frame ones, with some missing. There are 80,000 to 90,000 clones in the sample; 89% occur only once, and 2.5% to 3% lies in the top ten. Trimming removed 0 bases from V and 1 base from J; junction bases left unmatched: 3. The CDR3 loop spans 15 amino acids. Germline CDR1 reads PRHDT; CDR2 reads FYEKMQ (reference sequence). The sample was blood. This receptor was identified in a person aged 18 to 70 in good health. J is TRBJ2-7 and V is TRBV13; 7 bases align to TRBD2. DNA for the CDR3: TGTGCCAGCAGCTTAGGCCCGGGGGGATCCTACGAGCAGTACTTC. Amino acids: CASSLGPGGSYEQYF. Full variable domain (outside the CDR3, taken from reference TRBV13 and TRBJ2-7): AAGVIQSPRHLIKEKRETATLKCYPIPRHDTVYWYQQGPGQDPQFLISFYEKMQSDKGSIPDRFSAQQFSDYHSELNMSSLELGDSALYFCASSLGPGGSYEQYFGPGTRLTVT.